This T cell receptor beta chain was recovered during a study of CD8 T cells in Susac syndrome. Germline assignment: CDR1 SGHRS and CDR2 YFSETQ. V shed 2 bases and J 1 base; nucleotides not matched to a gene: 5. The CDR3 has 18 residues. Reverse transcription used about 0.45 to 1 ug RNA and random hexamers. The method of amplification for TCR beta CDR3 was immunoSEQ multiplex PCR, covering 54 Vbeta and 13 Jbeta. MiXCR, applied by TCRdb to the immunoSEQ multiplex PCR reads, yields one record per CDR3 protein. The data hold about 150,000 distinct CDR3 sequences, with around 95% observed a single time. The J gene is TRBJ2-6, the V gene TRBV5-1; TRBD2 matches at 11 bases. Sequenced: CD4+ T cells from PBMCs. This receptor was obtained from a human donor with multiple sclerosis. CDR3 bases: TGCGCCAGCAGCTTACGACTAGCGGGGAGTTCTGGGGCCAACGTCCTGACTTTC. This gives the protein CASSLRLAGSSGANVLTF. Drawing the rest from reference TRBV5-1 and TRBJ2-6, the complete variable domain is KAGVTQTPRYLIKTRGQQVTLSCSPISGHRSVSWYQQTPGQGLQFLFEYFSETQRNKGNFPGRFSGRQFSNSRSEMNVSTLELGDSALYLCASSLRLAGSSGANVLTFGAGSRLTVL.